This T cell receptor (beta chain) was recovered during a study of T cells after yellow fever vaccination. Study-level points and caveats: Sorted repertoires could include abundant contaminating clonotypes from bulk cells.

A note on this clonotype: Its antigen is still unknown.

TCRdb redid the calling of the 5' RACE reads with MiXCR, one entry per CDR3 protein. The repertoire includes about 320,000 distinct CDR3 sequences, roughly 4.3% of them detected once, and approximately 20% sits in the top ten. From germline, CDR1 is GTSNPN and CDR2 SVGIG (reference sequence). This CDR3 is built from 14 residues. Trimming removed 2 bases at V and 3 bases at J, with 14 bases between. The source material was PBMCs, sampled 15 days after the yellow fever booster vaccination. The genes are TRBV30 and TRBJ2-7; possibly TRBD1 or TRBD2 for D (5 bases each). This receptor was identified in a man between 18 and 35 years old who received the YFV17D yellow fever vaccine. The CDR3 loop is CAWSSSGQGYEQYF. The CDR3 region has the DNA TGTGCCTGGAGTAGCAGCGGCCAGGGCTACGAGCAGTACTTC.